These 18 T cell receptor beta chains came from one sample sequenced in a study of blood T cell repertoires in COVID-19. Repertoires were generated with immunoSEQ multiplex PCR, while TCRdb's copy carries only in-frame clones and drops some. The table shows 95,000 to 110,000 clones, with more than 80% occurring only once. The source material was peripheral blood. Receptors originate from a man in his 60s with acute or convalescent COVID-19.

The rearrangement joins TRBV13 to TRBJ2-1; TRBD2 agrees at 12 bases. The CDR3 covers 15 residues. Germline assignment: CDR1 PRHDT and CDR2 FYEKMQ (reference sequence). V trimming: 6 bases; J trimming: 8 bases; junction bases outside the gene matches: 8. The DNA for the CDR3 is TGTGCCAGCAGACTCGGACTAGCGGGACGGGATGAGCAGTTCTTC. This translates into CASRLGLAGRDEQFF.

The chain has TRBV6-2 or TRBV6-3 and TRBJ2-7; TRBD2 matches 9 bases. V was clipped by 1 base and J by 5 bases; unmatched bases: 9. CDR1 and CDR2 (germline): MNHEY, SVGEGT. CDR3 length: 16 amino acids. For the CDR3, the DNA is TGTGCCAGCAGTTACTATCGCGGGAGGGCCGGGAACGAGCAGTACGTC. Encoded protein: CASSYYRGRAGNEQYV.

The V and J genes are TRBV7-9 and TRBJ1-6; 7 nucleotides agree with TRBD1. The CDR3 contains 14 residues. Germline CDR1 SEHNR, CDR2 FQNEAQ (reference sequence). The V segment lost 5 bases and the J segment 6 bases; nucleotides outside the gene matches: 4. Here the CDR3 DNA reads TGTGCCAGCAGCCCGGGACAGCTTAATTCACCCCTCCACTTT. As protein: CASSPGQLNSPLHF.

This clone was observed a handful of times. The chain has TRBV7-9 and TRBJ2-5; 9 nucleotides match TRBD2. The length of the CDR3 is 14 residues. Trimming removed 4 bases from V and 3 bases from J; junction bases left unmatched: 3. The V gene's germline CDR1 is SEHNR and CDR2 FQNEAQ (reference sequence). The DNA for the CDR3 is TGTGCCAGCAGCTCAAGCGGGAGGAAAGAGACCCAGTACTTC. It codes for CASSSSGRKETQYF.

A word on this clone: Germline and junction disagree at one end, which may indicate a read error. The V gene is TRBV9, the J gene TRBJ1-5; 8 nucleotides line up with TRBD1. The germline V gene encodes CDR1 SGDLS and CDR2 YYNGEE. The CDR3 contains 15 residues. CDR3 loop: CASSVGQGFNQPQHF. The CDR3 region has the DNA TGTGCCAGCAGCGTAGGACAGGGGTTCAATCAGCCCCAACATTTT.

V is TRBV19 and J is TRBJ1-5; 7 bases agree with TRBD1. Trimming took 7 bases from V and 3 from J; bases not matched to a gene: 6. Germline V gene lookup returns CDR1 LNHDA and CDR2 SQIVND (reference sequence). The CDR3 length is 14 residues. CDR3 amino acids: CASKKDRNNQPQHF. CDR3 coding DNA: TGTGCCAGTAAAAAGGACAGGAACAATCAGCCCCAGCATTTT.

As regards this clone: Other DNA variants within this sample encode the same CDR3. J is TRBJ2-7 and V is TRBV20-1; TRBD1 aligns across 7 bases. CDR3 length: 11 residues. CDR1 and CDR2 from the germline V gene are DFQATT and SNEGSKA (reference sequence). The trim removed 6 bases at V and 7 bases at J, leaving 6 bases unmatched. The CDR3 DNA is TGCAGTGCCTCACAGGGGTTAGAGCAGTACTTC. It is translated as CSASQGLEQYF.

The table lists this clone with many counts. The gene calls are TRBV29-1 and TRBJ2-1; the match to TRBD2 covers 8 bases. Germline V lookup: CDR1 SQVTM, CDR2 ANQGSEA. V dropped 7 bases and J dropped 3; count of bases not matched to a gene: 8. The CDR3 totals 14 residues. CDR3 nucleotide sequence: TGCAGCGCCCTAACTAGCGGATACTACAATGAGCAGTTCTTC. Its translation is CSALTSGYYNEQFF.

The rearrangement joins TRBV5-4 to TRBJ1-5; 8 bases are a match to TRBD1. CDR3 size: 16 residues. With 3 bases clipped from V and 2 bases from J, the junction kept 7 bases outside the gene matches. Germline values: CDR1 SGHNT, CDR2 YYREEE (reference sequence). The CDR3 DNA sequence: TGTGCCAGCAGCTCGCAGGGGGCGGCGGGCAATCAGCCCCAGCATTTT. Its translation is CASSSQGAAGNQPQHF. Full variable domain (remainder filled in from reference TRBV5-4 and TRBJ1-5): ETGVTQSPTHLIKTRGQQVTLRCSSQSGHNTVSWYQQALGQGPQFIFQYYREEENGRGNFPPRFSGLQFPNYSSELNVNALELDDSALYLCASSSQGAAGNQPQHFGDGTRLSIL.

A single count supports this clone. The chain combines TRBV29-1 with TRBJ2-1; D might be TRBD1 or TRBD2, each matching 5 bases. The CDR3 has 12 amino acids. V lost 7 bases and J 9 bases, leaving 16 bases between the germline ends. Germline V gene data show CDR1 as SQVTM and CDR2 as ANQGSEA. The CDR3 here is CSGGPGHGEQFF. The CDR3 nucleotides are TGCAGCGGGGGACCAGGACATGGTGAGCAGTTCTTC.

This clone was recorded only once. V gene TRBV7-9 combines with J gene TRBJ1-4; 8 bases map to TRBD1. J gave up 7 bases and V 7 bases, and 11 bases lay outside the gene matches. CDR1 and CDR2 (germline): SEHNR, FQNEAQ (reference sequence). The CDR3 covers 15 residues. The CDR3 is CASNTPGGAGEKLFF. CDR3 DNA: TGTGCCAGCAATACCCCAGGGGGCGCCGGTGAAAAACTGTTTTTT.

The rearrangement links TRBV2 to TRBJ2-5; D possibly corresponds to TRBD2 (6 bases). The CDR3 has 14 residues. V was clipped by 8 bases and J by 5 bases, with 18 bases between them. Germline-derived CDR1 and CDR2 are SNHLY and FYNNEI. CDR3 amino acids: CASGRWGVMETQYF. The CDR3 bases are TGTGCCAGCGGGAGATGGGGGGTAATGGAGACCCAGTACTTC.

This clone was counted only a few times. This rearrangement joins TRBV5-1 to TRBJ2-5; the D gene is possibly TRBD1 (6 bases). The CDR3 is 15 residues long. The germline V gene encodes CDR1 SGHRS and CDR2 YFSETQ. Trimming shortened V by 4 bases and J by 3 bases, and 16 bases separated the two germline ends. CDR3 nucleotides: TGCGCCAGCAGCCGCGATTCCGGGACAAAAGAGACCCAGTACTTC. Protein sequence: CASSRDSGTKETQYF. Supplemented by reference TRBV5-1 and TRBJ2-5, the full variable domain reads KAGVTQTPRYLIKTRGQQVTLSCSPISGHRSVSWYQQTPGQGLQFLFEYFSETQRNKGNFPGRFSGRQFSNSRSEMNVSTLELGDSALYLCASSRDSGTKETQYFGPGTRLLVL.

The V gene is TRBV3-1 (or the pseudogene TRBV3-2), the J gene TRBJ2-3, with TRBD1 as a possible D gene (6 bases). This CDR3 spans 15 amino acids. V gave up 3 bases and J gave up 2 bases, with 12 bases separating them. Germline V CDR1 and CDR2: LGHDT, YNNKEL (reference sequence). In DNA, the CDR3 is TGTGCCAGCAGCCAGCAGGGGACCTACACAGATACGCAGTATTTT. Its translation is CASSQQGTYTDTQYF.

The chain has TRBV19 and TRBJ1-1, with 7 bases that match TRBD1. Germline assignment: CDR1 LNHDA and CDR2 SQIVND (reference sequence). The trim removed 2 bases at V and 3 bases at J, leaving 3 bases unmatched. The CDR3 consists of 14 residues. CDR3 in DNA: TGTGCCAGTAGTATAATCGACAGGGACACTGAAGCTTTCTTT. This sequence encodes CASSIIDRDTEAFF.

This clone was counted once. This chain's CDR3 is CASSLGNGLSYNEQFF. The CDR3 nucleotides read TGTGCCAGCAGCTTGGGTAACGGACTCTCCTACAATGAGCAGTTCTTC. The chain uses TRBV5-4 and TRBJ2-1; D might be TRBD2 (5 bases). Trimming cost V 0 bases and J 0 bases, with 10 bases left between them. This CDR3 contains 16 residues. Germline values: CDR1 SGHNT, CDR2 YYREEE (reference sequence).

This clone was observed a handful of times. The V and J genes are TRBV27 and TRBJ2-2; D possibly corresponds to TRBD1 (6 bases). Trimming pared 3 bases from V and 7 bases from J, leaving 12 bases between. The germline V gene encodes CDR1 MNHEY and CDR2 SMNVEV (reference sequence). There are 14 residues in the CDR3. CDR3 in amino acids: CASSFSGGGGELFF. CDR3 coding DNA: TGTGCCAGCAGTTTTTCTGGGGGCGGCGGGGAGCTGTTTTTT.

The chain uses TRBV7-2 and TRBJ2-1; TRBD2 agrees at 14 bases. CDR1 and CDR2 from the germline V gene are SGHTA and FQGNSA. The length of the CDR3 is 14 residues. The V segment lost 5 bases and the J segment 9 bases; nucleotides outside the gene matches: 3. CDR3 nucleotides: TGTGCCAGCAGCGCGACTAGCGGGAGGGCTGAGCAGTTCTTC. Amino acids: CASSATSGRAEQFF.